One sample yielded the 28 T cell receptor beta chains listed below, sequenced in a study of control samples from healthy donors and cancer patients. This table comes from immunoSEQ multiplex PCR, and its TCRdb copy is limited to in-frame clones, with some not included. The data contain 85,000 to 120,000 clones, roughly 94% of them singletons. The sample was blood. All receptors derive from a woman younger than 35 in good health.

The CDR3, as DNA: TGTGCCAGCAGTTTTAAGGGGGCTGCTGAAGCTTTCTTT. The encoded protein is CASSFKGAAEAFF. The V call is TRBV12-3 or TRBV12-4, the J call TRBJ1-1, with 7 bases matching TRBD1. The J segment lost 6 bases and the V segment lost 3 bases, leaving 4 bases of the junction unmatched. The CDR3 is 13 amino acids.

The CDR3: CASSMGTGDAETQYF. CDR3 coding DNA: TGTGCCAGTAGTATGGGGACAGGGGATGCGGAGACCCAGTACTTC. The rearrangement links TRBV19 to TRBJ2-5; 10 positions match TRBD1. With V trimmed by 3 bases and J by 5 bases, 6 bases remained unmatched. This CDR3 is built from 15 residues. The germline gives CDR1 LNHDA, CDR2 SQIVND (reference sequence).

A few counts support this clone. This sequence joins TRBV28 and TRBJ2-1; TRBD2 might be the D (7 bases). V was cut by 3 bases and J by 4 bases, with 16 bases left in between. The CDR3 is made up of 16 amino acids. From germline, CDR1 is MDHEN and CDR2 SYDVKM. For the CDR3, the DNA is TGTGCCAGCAGTTTGGTAGGGGGGGCCGTTTACAATGAGCAGTTCTTC. It codes for CASSLVGGAVYNEQFF.

The rearrangement joins TRBV28 to TRBJ2-4; D is perhaps TRBD1 (6 bases). V was cut by 7 bases and J by 0 bases, with 16 bases left in between. This CDR3 contains 16 residues. From germline, CDR1 is MDHEN and CDR2 SYDVKM. DNA for the CDR3: TGTGCCAGCATCACGAGACAGACAGGAGCCAAAAACATTCAGTACTTC. Translation gives CASITRQTGAKNIQYF.

This clone was detected a few times. The rearrangement uses TRBV5-6 and TRBJ1-3; D unresolved. V lost 2 bases and J lost 1, with 10 bases in between. Looked up from germline, CDR1 is SGHDT and CDR2 is YYEEEE. The CDR3 is 15 residues long. CDR3 protein: CASSFLTGSGNTIYF. The CDR3 nucleotides are TGTGCCAGCAGCTTCCTGACGGGATCTGGAAACACCATATATTTT.

J is TRBJ2-7 and V is TRBV5-6, with D perhaps TRBD2 (5 bases). Deletions cut 0 bases from V and 4 bases from J, with 11 bases between. The CDR3 sequence is 14 residues long. Germline V gene data show CDR1 as SGHDT and CDR2 as YYEEEE. CDR3 region: CASSLVASPYEQYF. In nucleotides, the CDR3 is TGTGCCAGCAGCTTGGTGGCTAGCCCATACGAGCAGTACTTC.

This chain uses TRBV5-1 with TRBJ1-6; D is possibly TRBD1 (6 bases). Germline V gives CDR1 SGHRS, CDR2 YFSETQ. Trimming took 4 bases from V and 7 from J, leaving 12 bases between them. The CDR3 runs to 14 residues. CDR3 protein: CASSPGTTNSPLHF. CDR3 in DNA: TGCGCCAGCAGCCCCGGGACAACCAATTCACCCCTCCACTTT.

The chain has TRBV11-2 and TRBJ2-5, with D perhaps matching TRBD2 (7 bases). The CDR3 runs 17 residues. In germline, CDR1 is SGHAT, CDR2 FQNNGV. Trimming cost V 6 bases and J 2 bases, with 22 bases left between them. The DNA for the CDR3 is TGTGCCAGCAGGACGATTAGGGGGGGGGCCCGACAAGAGACCCAGTACTTC. It translates to CASRTIRGGARQETQYF.

This clone was observed once. This chain uses TRBV3-1 (or the pseudogene TRBV3-2) with TRBJ1-1, with D perhaps matching TRBD1 (5 bases). Germline V gene lookup returns CDR1 LGHDT and CDR2 YNNKEL (reference sequence). Trimming took 1 base from V and 11 from J, leaving 14 bases between them. The CDR3 covers 13 residues. The CDR3 DNA reads as TGTGCCAGCAGCCAAGGGGTAAAAGGGGCGGCTTTCTTT. Amino acids: CASSQGVKGAAFF.

This chain links TRBV4-3 with TRBJ2-2; the D gene is possibly TRBD2 (6 bases). V shed 0 bases and J shed 0 bases, with 8 bases lying between them. Germline V gene data show CDR1 as LGHNA and CDR2 as YSLEER. CDR3 size: 16 residues. The CDR3 nucleotides are TGCGCCAGCAGCCAAGATTGGGGGGCGAACACCGGGGAGCTGTTTTTT. Amino acids: CASSQDWGANTGELFF.

The chain combines TRBV4-2 with TRBJ1-1; D call uncertain. The V and J ends lost 0 bases and 1 base respectively, with 12 bases between them. Germline values: CDR1 LGHNA, CDR2 YNFKEQ. The length of the CDR3 is 16 residues. The CDR3 reads CASSQDLALRNTEAFF. In nucleotides, the CDR3 is TGTGCCAGCAGCCAAGATCTTGCACTGAGGAACACTGAAGCTTTCTTT.

The chain is built from TRBV5-1 and TRBJ1-2; maybe TRBD1 (6 bases). The CDR3 is made up of 15 amino acids. The germline V gene encodes CDR1 SGHRS and CDR2 YFSETQ. Between the trimmed V and J ends, which lost 0 bases and 3 bases, there was a span of 12 bases. The CDR3 sequence is CASSLARGRDYGYTF. The CDR3 region has the DNA TGCGCCAGCAGCTTGGCTAGGGGGAGGGACTATGGCTACACCTTC.

J is TRBJ2-1 and V is TRBV2; 11 bases line up with TRBD2. Per the germline V gene, CDR1 is SNHLY and CDR2 is FYNNEI. The CDR3 has 17 residues. The J segment lost 5 bases and the V segment lost 6 bases, leaving 12 bases of the junction unmatched. This CDR3 reads CASRSRIAGGLNNEQFF. As DNA, the CDR3 is TGTGCCAGCAGGAGTAGGATAGCGGGGGGGCTTAACAATGAGCAGTTCTTC.

The chain combines TRBV29-1 with TRBJ1-6; TRBD1 aligns across 9 bases. The V and J ends lost 4 bases and 5 bases, in that order; junction bases with no gene match: 6. The CDR3 is made up of 15 amino acids. Per germline, CDR1 SQVTM and CDR2 ANQGSEA. The CDR3: CSVVQGAGDNSPLHF. CDR3 nucleotide sequence: TGCAGCGTTGTACAGGGGGCCGGGGATAATTCACCCCTCCACTTT.

The rearrangement links TRBV5-6 to TRBJ2-2; unclear D gene. Germline-derived CDR1 and CDR2 are SGHDT and YYEEEE. Trimming removed 1 base at V and 7 bases at J, with 11 bases between. The CDR3 consists of 14 residues. The CDR3 sequence: CASSLYGLHGELFF. As DNA, the CDR3 is TGTGCCAGCAGCTTGTATGGGTTGCACGGGGAGCTGTTTTTT.

The rearrangement joins TRBV21-1 to TRBJ1-1. TRBV21-1 is classified as a pseudogene. CDR3 size: 12 residues. DNA of the CDR3: TGTGCCACCACGGGGGTGAACACTGAAGCTTTCTTT. Its translation: CATTGVNTEAFF.

The chain combines TRBV7-6 with TRBJ2-3; D perhaps matches TRBD1 (7 bases). The CDR3 has 20 amino acids. CDR1 is SGHVS and CDR2 is FNYEAQ in the germline V gene. V was pared by 5 bases and J by 1 base, with 28 bases between. CDR3 protein: CASSTPGTVPSDPGTDTQYF. CDR3 in DNA: TGTGCCAGCAGCACTCCCGGGACAGTTCCTAGCGATCCCGGCACAGATACGCAGTATTTT.

This clone was found a few times. This chain links TRBV5-4 with TRBJ2-2; D not certain. CDR1 is SGHNT, CDR2 YYREEE, per germline (reference sequence). This CDR3 contains 13 residues. The V gene lost 1 base and the J gene lost 7 bases, with 8 bases spanning the gap. CDR3 amino acids: CASSLNSIGELFF. CDR3 sequence (DNA): TGTGCCAGCAGCTTGAATAGTATCGGGGAGCTGTTTTTT.

The CDR3 loop is CASSPHRGTDTQYF. Here the CDR3 DNA reads TGTGCCAGCAGCCCCCACAGGGGGACAGATACGCAGTATTTT. This chain connects TRBV3-1 (or the pseudogene TRBV3-2) to TRBJ2-3; TRBD1 agrees at 8 bases. The CDR3 has 14 amino acids. With V trimmed by 4 bases and J by 3 bases, 3 bases remained unmatched. The germline CDR1 and CDR2 sequences are LGHDT and YNNKEL (reference sequence).

The chain carries TRBV7-9 and TRBJ1-6, with D unresolved. Germline V CDR1 and CDR2: SEHNR, FQNEAQ (reference sequence). V was trimmed by 1 base and J by 9 bases, leaving 10 bases between them. CDR3 length: 14 amino acids. Here the CDR3 reads CASSLVRGGSPLHF. The DNA for the CDR3 is TGTGCCAGCAGCTTAGTAAGAGGAGGTTCACCCCTCCACTTT.

V and J are TRBV6-5 and TRBJ2-5; unclear D gene. The germline gives CDR1 MNHEY, CDR2 SVGAGI. Between the trimmed V and J ends, which lost 6 bases and 0 bases, there was a span of 14 bases. This CDR3 spans 15 amino acids. Here the CDR3 reads CASSHGPTYQETQYF. As DNA, the CDR3 is TGTGCCAGCAGCCACGGGCCCACGTACCAAGAGACCCAGTACTTC.

J is TRBJ2-3 and V is TRBV27; possible D gene TRBD2, 6 bases. V lost 9 bases and J lost 8, with 12 bases in between. From germline, CDR1 is MNHEY and CDR2 SMNVEV (reference sequence). The CDR3 has 11 residues. DNA for the CDR3: TGTGCCAGTTCCCAGGGAGGTACGCAGTATTTT. Protein: CASSQGGTQYF.

This chain connects TRBV29-1 to TRBJ1-1, with D possibly TRBD1 on 6 matching bases. Trimming stripped 6 bases from V and 1 base from J, with 6 bases between. Per germline, CDR1 SQVTM and CDR2 ANQGSEA. This CDR3 comprises 11 residues. CDR3 in amino acids: CSVDRNTEAFF. The CDR3, as DNA: TGCAGCGTGGACAGGAACACTGAAGCTTTCTTT.

V and J are TRBV18 and TRBJ2-3; 8 positions agree with TRBD1. The CDR3 contains 14 residues. V shed 4 bases and J 4 bases; nucleotides not matched to a gene: 4. Germline-derived CDR1 and CDR2 are KGHSH and LQKENI. CDR3 amino acids: CASSQTGVADTQYF. CDR3 DNA sequence: TGTGCCAGCTCACAGACAGGGGTTGCAGATACGCAGTATTTT.

On this clone: One junction end disagrees with the germline gene, perhaps due to a read error. The rearrangement links TRBV19 to TRBJ1-2, with TRBD1 matching 7 bases. The V gene's germline CDR1 is LNHDA and CDR2 SQIVND (reference sequence). This CDR3 has 10 amino acids. The CDR3 bases are TGTGCCAGTAGTATGGGGACAGAGGTCTTC. This encodes CASSMGTEVF.

This chain connects TRBV30 to TRBJ2-1; D is unresolved. V gave up 4 bases and J gave up 1 base, with 5 bases separating them. The CDR3 consists of 12 residues. Looked up from germline, CDR1 is GTSNPN and CDR2 is SVGIG (reference sequence). The CDR3 DNA reads as TGTGCCTGGATGTGGTCCTACAATGAGCAGTTCTTC. It yields the protein CAWMWSYNEQFF. Full variable domain (rest looked up from reference TRBV30 and TRBJ2-1): SQTIHQWPATLVQPVGSPLSLECTVEGTSNPNLYWYRQAAGRGLQLLFYSVGIGQISSEVPQNLSASRPQDRQFILSSKKLLLSDSGFYLCAWMWSYNEQFFGPGTRLTVL.

This chain links TRBV4-2 with TRBJ2-3; TRBD1 matches at 8 bases. The CDR3 consists of 16 residues. Germline CDR1 LGHNA, CDR2 YNFKEQ. V dropped 4 bases and J dropped 2; count of bases not matched to a gene: 8. CDR3 DNA: TGTGCCAGCAGCCCCCAGTCCCAGGGGGCCACAGATACGCAGTATTTT. Its translation: CASSPQSQGATDTQYF.

V usage is TRBV18 and J usage is TRBJ2-5, with 7 bases fitting TRBD1. The CDR3 is 13 amino acids. The trim removed 6 bases at V and 1 base at J, leaving 2 bases unmatched. CDR1 and CDR2 (germline): KGHSH, LQKENI. The CDR3 DNA reads as TGTGCCAGCTCCCGGGACAGCCAAGAGACCCAGTACTTC. It specifies CASSRDSQETQYF.